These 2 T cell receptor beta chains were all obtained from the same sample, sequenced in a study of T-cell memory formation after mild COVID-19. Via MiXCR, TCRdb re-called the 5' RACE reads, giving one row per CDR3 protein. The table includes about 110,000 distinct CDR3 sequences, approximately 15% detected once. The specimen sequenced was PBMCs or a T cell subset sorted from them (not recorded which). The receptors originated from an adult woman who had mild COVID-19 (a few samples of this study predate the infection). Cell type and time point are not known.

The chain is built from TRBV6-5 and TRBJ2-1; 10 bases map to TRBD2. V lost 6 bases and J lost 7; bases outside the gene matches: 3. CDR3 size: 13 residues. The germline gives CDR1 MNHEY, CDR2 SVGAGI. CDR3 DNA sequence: TGTGCCAGCAGAAGCGGGGGGGGGAATGAGCAGTTCTTC. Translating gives CASRSGGGNEQFF.

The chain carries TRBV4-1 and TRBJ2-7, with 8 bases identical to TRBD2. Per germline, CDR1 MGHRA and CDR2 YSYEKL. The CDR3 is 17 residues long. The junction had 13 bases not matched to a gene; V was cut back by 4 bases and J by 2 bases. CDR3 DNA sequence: TGCGCCAGCAGCCCGACAGGACTCGGGAGGGCCGCCTACGAGCAGTACTTC. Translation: CASSPTGLGRAAYEQYF.